This T cell receptor (beta chain) was identified in a study of blood T cell repertoires in COVID-19. Looking at the study overall: Acute-phase and convalescent COVID-19 samples originated in the United States, Italy and Spain.

This clone was seen a few times. As originally analysed: Counts of nucleated cells, estimated from reference gene primer amplification, were obtained. Only in-frame clones appear in the TCRdb table, and some are missing; sequencing was by immunoSEQ multiplex PCR. V and J calls and clone size come straight from that table; D and trimming were deduced from the DNA. The sample contains 150,000 to 200,000 clones, around 81% of which appear only once. The V gene lost 6 bases and the J gene lost 2 bases, with 15 bases spanning the gap. There are 14 residues in the CDR3. Per germline, CDR1 SGHRS and CDR2 YFSETQ.

The receptor was isolated from a human donor with acute or convalescent COVID-19. The donor label of this sample is uncertain. The specimen sequenced was peripheral blood. V usage is TRBV5-1 and J usage is TRBJ2-7; perhaps TRBD2 as D (6 bases). CDR3 DNA sequence: TGCGCCAGCATGGGGGGTCTCGGAGCCTACGAGCAGTACTTC. This sequence encodes CASMGGLGAYEQYF.